The 21 T cell receptor beta chains below come from one sample, sequenced in a study of blood T cells in healthy people across ages. Through a sample-barcoded 5' primer and a J-beta primer mix, a second PCR was run for roughly 6 to 12 cycles. TCRdb passed the 5' RACE reads through MiXCR, listing each CDR3 protein once. The sample holds over 1,500,000 distinct CDR3 sequences, around half seen once. The specimen was blood. These receptors were taken from a woman aged 40 to 50 in good health.

This clonotype was observed a handful of times. The chain links TRBV7-8 to TRBJ1-5; D might be TRBD1 (6 bases). V was cut by 1 base and J by 0 bases, with 10 bases left in between. The germline V gene has CDR1 SGHVS and CDR2 FQNEAQ. The CDR3 runs to 16 residues. This chain's CDR3 is CASSLEGHLSNQPQHF. For the CDR3, the DNA is TGTGCCAGCAGCTTAGAGGGACACCTTAGCAATCAGCCCCAGCATTTT.

The chain combines TRBV12-5 with TRBJ1-2; D possibly corresponds to TRBD1 (5 bases). The CDR3 has 15 amino acids. Germline V gives CDR1 LGHNT, CDR2 FRNRAP. Trimming removed 5 bases at V and 5 bases at J, with 18 bases between. Here the CDR3 reads CASGLPGRPLYGYTF. The CDR3 DNA sequence: TGTGCTAGTGGTCTTCCGGGACGGCCTCTTTATGGCTACACCTTC.

The chain joins TRBV5-1 to TRBJ2-5, with D tentatively TRBD1 or TRBD2 (5 bases each). CDR3 length equals 17 residues. Trimming took off 5 bases at V and 0 bases at J, with 20 bases between the two ends. Germline V gives CDR1 SGHRS, CDR2 YFSETQ. The CDR3 region has the DNA TGCGCCAGCAGGAATGGAGGTTGGGCAGGGAACCAAGAGACCCAGTACTTC. It codes for CASRNGGWAGNQETQYF.

The chain carries TRBV28 and TRBJ2-5, with 8 bases identical to TRBD1. With 10 bases clipped from V and 11 bases from J, the junction kept 21 bases outside the gene matches. This CDR3 contains 15 residues. Germline values: CDR1 MDHEN, CDR2 SYDVKM. Here the CDR3 DNA reads TGTGCCACCCTCCGGGGACAGGCGGTTAGCGACGGACAGTACTTC. This sequence encodes CATLRGQAVSDGQYF. Drawing the rest from reference TRBV28 and TRBJ2-5, the complete variable domain is DVKVTQSSRYLVKRTGEKVFLECVQDMDHENMFWYRQDPGLGLRLIYFSYDVKMKEKGDIPEGYSVSREKKERFSLILESASTNQTSMYLCATLRGQAVSDGQYFGPGTRLLVL.

The chain recombines TRBV6-2 or TRBV6-3 with TRBJ2-7; 9 nucleotides agree with TRBD1. The DNA end is more similar to TRBJ2-5, so the J call may be wrong. This CDR3 spans 15 amino acids. CDR1 and CDR2 from the germline V gene are MNHEY and SVGEGT. The CDR3 region has the DNA TGTGCCAGCAGTTACGGGGGGACAGGGATGAAGACCCAGTACTTC. Amino acids: CASSYGGTGMKTQYF.

V usage is TRBV7-2 and J usage is TRBJ2-5; D is ambiguous. The CDR3 covers 14 residues. Germline V lookup: CDR1 SGHTA, CDR2 FQGNSA. The ends were cut back, 3 bases at V and 9 bases at J, with 17 bases in the middle. The CDR3: CASSFVGLPWAQYF. DNA of the CDR3: TGTGCCAGCAGCTTTGTGGGCCTACCGTGGGCCCAGTACTTC. Full variable domain (missing parts from reference TRBV7-2 and TRBJ2-5): GAGVSQSPSNKVTEKGKDVELRCDPISGHTALYWYRQSLGQGLEFLIYFQGNSAPDKSGLPSDRFSAERTGGSVSTLTIQRTQQEDSAVYLCASSFVGLPWAQYFGPGTRLLVL.

The rearrangement uses TRBV20-1 and TRBJ2-1, with 7 bases that match TRBD1. V dropped 6 bases and J dropped 4; count of bases not matched to a gene: 12. The CDR3 spans 15 residues. The germline gives CDR1 DFQATT, CDR2 SNEGSKA (reference sequence). The CDR3 region has the DNA TGCAGTGCACCTGTGGGGCTGACAGGGTACAATGAGCAGTTCTTC. This translates into CSAPVGLTGYNEQFF.

The chain uses TRBV5-1 and TRBJ2-1; D might be TRBD2 (6 bases). The CDR3 has 14 residues. The ends were cut back, 1 base at V and 7 bases at J, with 12 bases in the middle. CDR1 is SGHRS and CDR2 is YFSETQ in the germline V gene. The CDR3 nucleotides read TGCGCCAGCAGCTTGTTGGCGGGGCCGAATGAGCAGTTCTTC. Translated, it gives CASSLLAGPNEQFF.

The chain recombines TRBV24-1 with TRBJ2-1; a possible D gene is TRBD2 (6 bases). Germline V gene data show CDR1 as KGHDR and CDR2 as SFDVKD. The CDR3 contains 16 residues. Trimming left V 5 bases short and J 2 bases short, with 15 bases between. The CDR3 bases are TGTGCCACCAGTGTCGGGAGTAGTATAACCTACAATGAGCAGTTCTTC. It yields the protein CATSVGSSITYNEQFF.

This clonotype was detected only once. At one end, the junction sequence differs from germline, possibly due to a read error. The chain uses TRBV29-1 and TRBJ2-5; 7 bases align to TRBD1. Looked up from germline, CDR1 is SQVTM and CDR2 is ANQGSEA. The CDR3 has 13 residues. The CDR3 reads CGVGKGAKETQYF. The DNA of the CDR3 is TGCGGCGTGGGCAAGGGGGCAAAAGAGACCCAGTACTTC.

V gene TRBV27 combines with J gene TRBJ1-2, with 9 positions matching TRBD1. The CDR3 runs 17 residues. V was pared by 4 bases and J by 8 bases, with 17 bases of the junction left unmatched. The germline V gene encodes CDR1 MNHEY and CDR2 SMNVEV (reference sequence). CDR3 in amino acids: CASSYHRGRGVLFGYTF. CDR3 DNA sequence: TGTGCCAGCAGTTATCACAGGGGGCGCGGTGTACTCTTCGGCTACACCTTC.

V gene TRBV10-1 combines with J gene TRBJ1-2, with 8 bases matching TRBD1. Germline loops: CDR1 WNHNN, CDR2 SYGVQD (reference sequence). V was clipped by 5 bases and J by 8 bases; unmatched bases: 10. This CDR3 spans 14 amino acids. The CDR3 region has the DNA TGCGCCAGCAGTCCCTCAGGGGGCGCTTGGGGCTACACCTTC. The encoded protein is CASSPSGGAWGYTF.

To note about this clonotype: A read error is likely here: a far larger clone is one base away. The rearrangement joins TRBV6-5 to TRBJ2-1; 8 positions match TRBD1. V shed 4 bases, J shed 10 bases, and the junction held 6 bases outside the gene matches. The CDR3 totals 13 residues. Germline V CDR1 and CDR2: MNHEY, SVGAGI. The CDR3 loop is CASSSDRAYEQFF. CDR3 coding DNA: TGTGCCAGCAGTTCGGACAGGGCCTACGAGCAGTTCTTC.

CDR3: CSARDSFYGYTF. CDR3 nucleotides: TGCAGTGCTAGAGACAGCTTCTATGGCTACACCTTC. The V call is TRBV20-1, the J call TRBJ1-2, with D unclear. Per the germline V gene, CDR1 is DFQATT and CDR2 is SNEGSKA (reference sequence). V was trimmed by 0 bases and J by 4 bases, leaving 6 bases between them. The CDR3 runs to 12 residues.

The chain carries TRBV6-2 or TRBV6-3 and TRBJ2-7; D is unresolved. The J call may be in error: the DNA end matches TRBJ2-4 better. Germline V gives CDR1 MNHEY, CDR2 SVGEGT. The CDR3 consists of 19 residues. The CDR3, as DNA: TGTGCCAGCAGTTACCCTCCTTTCTCCGGACGAAAAGCCAAAAACATTCAGTACTTC. The encoded protein is CASSYPPFSGRKAKNIQYF.

V is TRBV7-2 and J is TRBJ1-2; TRBD1 aligns across 7 bases. This CDR3 has 15 amino acids. Trimming cost V 5 bases and J 4 bases; bases outside gene matches: 10. The germline gives CDR1 SGHTA, CDR2 FQGNSA. CDR3 coding DNA: TGTGCCAGCAGCCCACTCCCGGGACAGCTCTATGGCTACACCTTC. It codes for CASSPLPGQLYGYTF. The full variable domain, in which reference TRBV7-2 and TRBJ1-2 provide the parts outside the CDR3, is GAGVSQSPSNKVTEKGKDVELRCDPISGHTALYWYRQSLGQGLEFLIYFQGNSAPDKSGLPSDRFSAERTGGSVSTLTIQRTQQEDSAVYLCASSPLPGQLYGYTFGSGTRLTVV.

This sequence joins TRBV15 and TRBJ2-4; 13 bases line up with TRBD2. The CDR3 covers 16 residues. Per the germline V gene, CDR1 is LNHNV and CDR2 is YYDKDF (reference sequence). V lost 4 bases to trimming and J lost 9 bases; unmatched junction nucleotides: 9. The CDR3 sequence: CATSTTSGGLQGIQYF. The CDR3 bases are TGTGCCACCAGCACGACTAGCGGGGGGCTACAGGGCATTCAGTACTTC. The variable domain in full, with the rest retrieved from reference TRBV15 and TRBJ2-4, is DAMVIQNPRYQVTQFGKPVTLSCSQTLNHNVMYWYQQKSSQAPKLLFHYYDKDFNNEADTPDNFQSRRPNTSFCFLDIRSPGLGDTAMYLCATSTTSGGLQGIQYFGAGTRLSVL.

The chain combines TRBV7-2 with TRBJ2-1; the D gene is possibly TRBD2 (6 bases). Trimming pared 8 bases from V and 6 bases from J, leaving 17 bases between. There are 14 residues in the CDR3. Germline loops: CDR1 SGHTA, CDR2 FQGNSA. DNA of the CDR3: TGTGCCAGCCGCTCGACTAGGATGGGCAATGAGCAGTTCTTC. The encoded protein is CASRSTRMGNEQFF.

The J gene is TRBJ2-5, the V gene TRBV12-5; D is tentatively TRBD1 or TRBD2 (6 bases each). Looked up from germline, CDR1 is LGHNT and CDR2 is FRNRAP. The V and J ends lost 8 bases and 5 bases respectively, with 15 bases between them. CDR3 length: 13 residues. CDR3 nucleotides: TGTGCTAGTACCCGGGGGCCCTGGGAGACCCAGTACTTC. Its translation is CASTRGPWETQYF.

The chain recombines TRBV6-1 with TRBJ2-7; D ambiguous. The V gene's germline CDR1 is MNHNS and CDR2 SASEGT. The ends were cut back, 0 bases at V and 2 bases at J, with 11 bases in the middle. The CDR3 is 15 amino acids. The CDR3 sequence: CASSEAGHGPYEQYF. The CDR3 nucleotides are TGTGCCAGCAGTGAAGCCGGGCACGGACCCTACGAGCAGTACTTC.

This clonotype came up a few times. The chain uses TRBV27 and TRBJ2-3; tentative D call: TRBD2 (6 bases). The V and J ends lost 1 base and 1 base respectively, with 9 bases between them. This CDR3 contains 15 residues. CDR1 and CDR2 (germline): MNHEY, SMNVEV (reference sequence). The CDR3 spells CASSLWAGRTDTQYF. In DNA form, the CDR3 reads TGTGCCAGCAGTTTATGGGCGGGGCGCACAGATACGCAGTATTTT.